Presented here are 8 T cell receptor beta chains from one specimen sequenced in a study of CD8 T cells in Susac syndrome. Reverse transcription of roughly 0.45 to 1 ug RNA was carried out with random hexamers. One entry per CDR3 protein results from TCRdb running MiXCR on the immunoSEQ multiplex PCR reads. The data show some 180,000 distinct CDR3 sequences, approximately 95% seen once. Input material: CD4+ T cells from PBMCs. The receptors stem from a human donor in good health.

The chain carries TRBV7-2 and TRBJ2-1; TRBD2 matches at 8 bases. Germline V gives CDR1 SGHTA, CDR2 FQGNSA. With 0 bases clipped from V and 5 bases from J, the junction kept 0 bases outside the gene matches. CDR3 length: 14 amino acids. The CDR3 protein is CASSLAGLDNEQFF. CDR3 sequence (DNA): TGTGCCAGCAGCTTAGCGGGACTAGACAATGAGCAGTTCTTC.

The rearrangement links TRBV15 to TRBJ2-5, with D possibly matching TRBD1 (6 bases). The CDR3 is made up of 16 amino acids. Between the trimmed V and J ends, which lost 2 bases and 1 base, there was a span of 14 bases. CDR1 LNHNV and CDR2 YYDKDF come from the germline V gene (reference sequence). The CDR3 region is CATSRQRDISQETQYF. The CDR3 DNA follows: TGTGCCACCAGCAGACAAAGGGACATAAGCCAAGAGACCCAGTACTTC.

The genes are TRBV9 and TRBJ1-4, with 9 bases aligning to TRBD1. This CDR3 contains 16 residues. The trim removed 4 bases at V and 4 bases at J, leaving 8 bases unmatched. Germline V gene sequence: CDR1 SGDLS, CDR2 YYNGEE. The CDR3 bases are TGTGCCAGCAGCCCCTCCGGGACAGGGCTTAATGAAAAACTGTTTTTT. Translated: CASSPSGTGLNEKLFF.

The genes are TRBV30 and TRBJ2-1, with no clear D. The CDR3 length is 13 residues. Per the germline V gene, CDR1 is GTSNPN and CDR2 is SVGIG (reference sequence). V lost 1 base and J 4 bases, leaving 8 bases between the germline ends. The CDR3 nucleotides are TGTGCCTGGAGTGCACCCCCTTACAATGAGCAGTTCTTC. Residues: CAWSAPPYNEQFF.

The CDR3 DNA reads as TGTGCCAGCAGTAGGGCGGGACTAGGGCGAGGGGAGCAGTACTTC. Protein product: CASSRAGLGRGEQYF. V gene TRBV6-5 combines with J gene TRBJ2-7; 8 bases agree with TRBD2. V dropped 5 bases and J dropped 7; count of bases not matched to a gene: 13. CDR1 MNHEY and CDR2 SVGAGI come from the germline V gene. CDR3 length: 15 residues.

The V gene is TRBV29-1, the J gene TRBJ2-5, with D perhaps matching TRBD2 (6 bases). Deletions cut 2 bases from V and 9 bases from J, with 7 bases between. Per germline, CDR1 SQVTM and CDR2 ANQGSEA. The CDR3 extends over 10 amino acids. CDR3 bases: TGCAGCGTTGAATGGGAGGCCCAGTACTTC. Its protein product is CSVEWEAQYF.

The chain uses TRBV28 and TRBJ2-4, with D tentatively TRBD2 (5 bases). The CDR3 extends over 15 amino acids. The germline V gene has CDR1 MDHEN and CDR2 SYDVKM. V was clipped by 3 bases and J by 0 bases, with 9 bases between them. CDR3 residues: CASSLRALAKNIQYF. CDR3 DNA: TGTGCCAGCAGTTTGAGGGCCTTAGCCAAAAACATTCAGTACTTC.

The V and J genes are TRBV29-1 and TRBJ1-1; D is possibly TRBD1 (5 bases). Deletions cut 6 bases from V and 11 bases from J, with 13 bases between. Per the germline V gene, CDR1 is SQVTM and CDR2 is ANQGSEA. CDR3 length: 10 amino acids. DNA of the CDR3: TGCAGCGTCTATACCCGGGGCGCTTTCTTT. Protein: CSVYTRGAFF.